These 8 T cell receptor beta chains were all obtained from the same sample, sequenced in a study of cytomegalovirus exposure and HLA in healthy donors (dated by TCRdb to between 2016 and 2019). The library relied on the immunoSEQ multiplex PCR assay. For the multiplex PCR, a mixture combining 60 forward primers for TCR Vbeta segments and 13 reverse primers for TCR Jbeta segments was used. What TCRdb holds here is the immuneACCESS table cut down to in-frame rearrangements. Part of the clones is not present; checked against another copy, under half of the missing clones reflect an unresolved V gene, and the others are unexplained. Recorded for this sample are just over 200,000 clones; almost 70% of them occurred a single time. Of the sample, around 3% falls within the top ten clones. Input material: PBMCs. The receptors were sampled from a man aged 40-50 years in good health and CMV-seropositive.

The chain links TRBV19 to TRBJ2-1; weak D call: TRBD2 (6 bases). Germline V CDR1 and CDR2: LNHDA, SQIVND (reference sequence). V was cut by 7 bases and J by 6 bases, with 19 bases left in between. The CDR3 totals 15 residues. CDR3 region: CASKGERAGGNEQFF. DNA for the CDR3: TGTGCCAGTAAAGGCGAGAGGGCCGGGGGCAATGAGCAGTTCTTC.

This rearrangement joins TRBV6-1 to TRBJ1-1; 7 nucleotides agree with TRBD1. J was trimmed by 4 bases and V by 6 bases; bases with no gene match: 5. The V gene's germline CDR1 is MNHNS and CDR2 SASEGT. The CDR3 has 13 residues. CDR3 sequence: CASRDRVSTEAFF. In nucleotides, the CDR3 is TGTGCCAGCAGAGACAGGGTGAGCACTGAAGCTTTCTTT.

The chain joins TRBV9 to TRBJ1-4; D is possibly TRBD1 (6 bases). The CDR3 is 18 residues long. The germline CDR1 and CDR2 sequences are SGDLS and YYNGEE. The germline V and J ends were trimmed by 1 base and 0 bases, with 16 bases remaining between them. The CDR3: CASSVSAGALATNEKLFF. The CDR3 DNA reads TGTGCCAGCAGCGTATCAGCAGGGGCGTTAGCAACTAATGAAAAACTGTTTTTT.

CDR3 region: CASSYSAGAGNTIYF. The CDR3 DNA follows: TGTGCCAGCAGTTACTCAGCAGGCGCTGGAAACACCATATATTTT. V is TRBV6-5 and J is TRBJ1-3; D gene uncertain. The germline CDR1 and CDR2 sequences are MNHEY and SVGAGI. Trimming took off 0 bases at V and 2 bases at J, with 8 bases between the two ends. The CDR3 has 15 amino acids.

In its sample, this clone was seen a few times. The gene calls are TRBV9 and TRBJ1-2; a possible D gene is TRBD1 (6 bases). This CDR3 has 16 residues. Germline values: CDR1 SGDLS, CDR2 YYNGEE. Trimming took off 4 bases at V and 2 bases at J, with 18 bases between the two ends. CDR3 nucleotide sequence: TGTGCCAGCAGCACCTCCGGACAGTCGACAAACTATGGCTACACCTTC. This gives the protein CASSTSGQSTNYGYTF.

The chain carries TRBV7-9 and TRBJ2-5; no reliable D call. Germline loops: CDR1 SEHNR, CDR2 FQNEAQ (reference sequence). CDR3 length: 13 amino acids. V was cut by 3 bases and J by 2 bases, with 7 bases left in between. CDR3 nucleotide sequence: TGTGCCAGCAGCTTTATATTACAAGAGACCCAGTACTTC. It specifies CASSFILQETQYF.

This rearrangement joins TRBV15 to TRBJ2-5; maybe TRBD1 (5 bases). This CDR3 spans 13 amino acids. The V gene lost 5 bases and the J gene lost 3 bases, with 10 bases spanning the gap. The germline gives CDR1 LNHNV, CDR2 YYDKDF (reference sequence). The CDR3 reads CATSHPTEETQYF. Here the CDR3 DNA reads TGTGCCACCAGCCATCCGACAGAAGAGACCCAGTACTTC.

Here the CDR3 DNA reads TGTGCCAGCAGCTCCCGGACAGGAGATAATTCACCCCTCCACTTT. It translates to CASSSRTGDNSPLHF. V and J are TRBV11-2 and TRBJ1-6; TRBD1 matches 7 bases. Trimming at V came to 4 bases and at J to 5 bases, leaving 5 bases not matched to a gene. This CDR3 is built from 15 residues. Germline V gives CDR1 SGHAT, CDR2 FQNNGV.